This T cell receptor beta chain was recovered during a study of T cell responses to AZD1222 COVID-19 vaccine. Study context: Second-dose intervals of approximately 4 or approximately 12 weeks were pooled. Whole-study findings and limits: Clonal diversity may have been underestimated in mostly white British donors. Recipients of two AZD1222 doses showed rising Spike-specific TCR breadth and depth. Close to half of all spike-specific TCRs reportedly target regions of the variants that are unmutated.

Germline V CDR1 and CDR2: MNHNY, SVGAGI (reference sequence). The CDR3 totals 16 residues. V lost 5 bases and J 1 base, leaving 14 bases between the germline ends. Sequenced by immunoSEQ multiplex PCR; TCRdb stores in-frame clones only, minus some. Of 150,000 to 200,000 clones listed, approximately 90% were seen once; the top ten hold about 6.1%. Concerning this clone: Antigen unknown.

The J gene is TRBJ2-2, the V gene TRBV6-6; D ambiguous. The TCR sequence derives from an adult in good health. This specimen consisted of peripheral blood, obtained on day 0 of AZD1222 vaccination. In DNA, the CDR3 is TGTGCCAGCAGTATGCCCTCAAGACTGAACACCGGGGAGCTGTTTTTT. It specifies CASSMPSRLNTGELFF.